This T cell receptor (beta chain) was recorded in a study of control samples from healthy donors and cancer patients. The V and J ends lost 0 bases and 10 bases respectively, with 11 bases between them. CDR3 size: 13 residues. CDR1 and CDR2 from the germline V gene are SGHRS and YFSETQ. Some clones are missing from TCRdb's copy, which holds only in-frame ones; the method was immunoSEQ multiplex PCR. Of about 52,000 clones in the sample, 85% to 95% were seen once. The receptor's source is a man aged 25 to 45 in good health. The gene calls are TRBV5-1 and TRBJ2-1; tentatively, D is TRBD1 or TRBD2 (6 bases each). Sequencing was carried out using blood. For the CDR3, the DNA is TGCGCCAGCAGCTTGGAGGGGGGCAGGGAGCAGTTCTTC. Its protein product is CASSLEGGREQFF.